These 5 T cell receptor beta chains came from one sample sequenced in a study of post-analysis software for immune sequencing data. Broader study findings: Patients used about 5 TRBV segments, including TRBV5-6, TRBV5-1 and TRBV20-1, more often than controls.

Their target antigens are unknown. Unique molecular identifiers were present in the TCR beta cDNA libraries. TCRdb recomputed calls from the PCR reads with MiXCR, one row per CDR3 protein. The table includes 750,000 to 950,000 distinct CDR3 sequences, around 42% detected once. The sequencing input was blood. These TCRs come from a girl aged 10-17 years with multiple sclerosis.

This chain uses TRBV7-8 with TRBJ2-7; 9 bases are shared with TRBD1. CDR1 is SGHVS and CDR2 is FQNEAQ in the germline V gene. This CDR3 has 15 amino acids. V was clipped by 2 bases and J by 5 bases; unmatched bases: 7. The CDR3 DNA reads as TGTGCCAGCAGCTTACCGGGACAGGGTCCCCACGAGCAGTACTTC. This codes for CASSLPGQGPHEQYF.

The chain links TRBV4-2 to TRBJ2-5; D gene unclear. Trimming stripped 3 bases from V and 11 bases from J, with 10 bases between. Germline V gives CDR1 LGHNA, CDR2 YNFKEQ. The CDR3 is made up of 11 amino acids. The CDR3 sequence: CASSQGYGQYF. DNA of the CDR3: TGTGCCAGCAGCCAGGGGTACGGGCAGTACTTC.

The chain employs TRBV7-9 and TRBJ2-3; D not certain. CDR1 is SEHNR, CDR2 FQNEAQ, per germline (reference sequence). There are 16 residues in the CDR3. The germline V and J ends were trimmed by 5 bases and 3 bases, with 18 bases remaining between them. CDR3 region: CASSPAVGQATDTQYF. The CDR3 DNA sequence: TGTGCCAGCAGCCCGGCCGTAGGTCAGGCGACAGATACGCAGTATTTT.

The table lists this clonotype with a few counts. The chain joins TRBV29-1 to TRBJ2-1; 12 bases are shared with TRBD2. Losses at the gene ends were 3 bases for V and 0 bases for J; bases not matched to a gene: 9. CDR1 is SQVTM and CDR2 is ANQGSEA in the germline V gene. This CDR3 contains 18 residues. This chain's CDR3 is CSVDSGTSGFNSYNEQFF. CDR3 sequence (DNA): TGCAGCGTTGATTCCGGGACTAGCGGGTTCAACTCCTACAATGAGCAGTTCTTC.

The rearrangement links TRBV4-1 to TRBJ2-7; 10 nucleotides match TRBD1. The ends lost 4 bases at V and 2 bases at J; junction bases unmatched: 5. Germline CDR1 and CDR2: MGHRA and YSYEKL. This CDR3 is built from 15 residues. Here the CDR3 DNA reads TGCGCCAGCAGCCCCGGGACAGGGGCCCCCTACGAGCAGTACTTC. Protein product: CASSPGTGAPYEQYF.